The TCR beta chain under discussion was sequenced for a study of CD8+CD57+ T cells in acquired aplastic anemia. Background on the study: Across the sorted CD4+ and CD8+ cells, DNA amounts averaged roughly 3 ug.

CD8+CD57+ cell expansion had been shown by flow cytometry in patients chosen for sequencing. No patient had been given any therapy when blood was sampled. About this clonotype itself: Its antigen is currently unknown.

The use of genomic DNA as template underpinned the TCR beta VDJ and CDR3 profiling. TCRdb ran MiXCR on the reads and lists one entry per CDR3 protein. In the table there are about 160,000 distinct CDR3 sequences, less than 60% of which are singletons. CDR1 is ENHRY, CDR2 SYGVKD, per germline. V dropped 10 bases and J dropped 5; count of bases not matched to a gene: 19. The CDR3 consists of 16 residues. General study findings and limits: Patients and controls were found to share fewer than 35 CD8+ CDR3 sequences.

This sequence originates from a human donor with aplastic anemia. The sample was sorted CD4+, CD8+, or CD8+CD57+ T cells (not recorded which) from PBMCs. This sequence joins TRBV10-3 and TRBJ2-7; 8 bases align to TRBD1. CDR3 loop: CASIRTGPHTGDEQYV. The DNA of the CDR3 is TGTGCCAGCATTCGGACAGGGCCCCACACCGGGGACGAGCAGTACGTC.